The source of this T cell receptor (beta chain) is a study of cytomegalovirus exposure and HLA in healthy donors. 60 Vbeta and 13 Jbeta primers were used in PCR. Libraries were prepared by immunoSEQ multiplex PCR; TCRdb keeps only in-frame clonotypes and omits some of them. The sample consists of about 130,000 clones, about 71% of them appearing once. Germline assignment: CDR1 ENHRY and CDR2 SYGVKD. Trimming took off 2 bases at V and 0 bases at J, with 14 bases between the two ends. This CDR3 has 17 residues. The chain is built from TRBV10-3 and TRBJ1-5; unclear D gene. The specimen was PBMCs. The TCR sequence derives from a woman aged 60 to 75 in good health and CMV-seropositive. CDR3 protein: CAISEQMTLYSNQPQHF. The CDR3 coding sequence is TGTGCCATCAGTGAGCAGATGACACTTTATAGCAATCAGCCCCAGCATTTT.